This T cell receptor (beta chain) emerged from a study of blood T cells in healthy people across ages. The CDR3 has 15 amino acids. Then a second PCR, running roughly 6 to 12 cycles, was carried out with a sample-barcoded 5' primer and a J-beta primer mix. TCRdb re-called the 5' RACE reads through MiXCR, storing one row per CDR3 protein. The sample carries about 1.4 million distinct CDR3 sequences, approximately 59% recorded once. The source is a young man in good health. Input material: blood. V usage is TRBV21-1 and J usage is TRBJ2-7; the table's TRBD1 call for D was not verified on the DNA. TRBV21-1 is a pseudogene locus. Here the CDR3 DNA reads TGTGCCAGCAGCTCCTGTACAGGGCCCTCCTACGAGCAGTACTTC. Its translation: CASSSCTGPSYEQYF.